This T cell receptor (beta chain) was captured in a study of cytomegalovirus exposure and HLA in healthy donors. Researchers ran the PCR with 60 Vbeta and 13 Jbeta primers. The method was immunoSEQ multiplex PCR; TCRdb's version includes in-frame clones alone and lacks a portion of them. The table includes approximately 100,000 clones, about four fifths detected once. The CDR3 sequence is 12 residues long. Germline lookup yields CDR1 WNHNN and CDR2 SYGVQD (reference sequence). Whole-study results and caveats: Reportedly, cytomegalovirus status was diagnosed with high sensitivity and specificity. An analysis that came later showed most CMV-associated TCR beta chains appearing HLA-restricted. HLA alleles showed associations with some 15,000 TCR beta sequences in a later analysis, at a 0.05 false discovery rate.

This clone appeared once. Its antigen is unknown. At one of its ends the junction is not consistent with the germline gene, which may arise from a read error. The chain couples TRBV10-1 to TRBJ2-7; TRBD1 might be the D (6 bases). Sequenced input: PBMCs. The clonotype originates from a woman aged 40 to 55 in good health and CMV-seronegative. Written as DNA, the CDR3 is TGCGCCAGCAGTGGTACAGGGAGCTCACTTCACTTC. Protein: CASSGTGSSLHF.